The 21 T cell receptor beta chains listed next were all sequenced from one sample in a study of T cells expressing NK-cell markers. For each CDR3 protein, TCRdb gives one entry from its re-call of the 5' RACE reads, without DNA. The sample's table shows approximately 150,000 distinct CDR3 sequences. Material for sequencing was blood T cells: a sorted CD56 or NKG2C T cell subset, CD4+ or CD8+ T cells, or bulk PBMC T cells (not recorded which). All receptors come from a woman between 18 and 70 years old in good health.

The rearrangement links TRBV7-3 to TRBJ2-2. The CDR3 is 13 amino acids. CDR1 and CDR2 (germline): SGHTA, FQGTGA. CDR3 protein: CASSLTTVGELFF.

This sequence joins TRBV20-1 and TRBJ1-1. CDR1 DFQATT and CDR2 SNEGSKA come from the germline V gene (reference sequence). CDR3 size: 13 residues. The CDR3 is CSVGASSLAEAFF.

The V and J genes are TRBV9 and TRBJ2-5; as DNA is missing, the TRBD1 call by TCRdb cannot be tested. CDR3 length: 15 residues. Germline assignment: CDR1 SGDLS and CDR2 YYNGEE. The CDR3 reads CASSVVEGRGETQYF.

The V gene is TRBV19, the J gene TRBJ1-1; checking the TCRdb D call of TRBD1 is not possible without DNA. Germline-derived CDR1 and CDR2 are LNHDA and SQIVND (reference sequence). The CDR3 covers 13 residues. CDR3 sequence: CASSDLRGTEAFF.

The V call is TRBV5-1, the J call TRBJ2-1; the D call from TCRdb, TRBD2, cannot be confirmed without DNA. Germline V CDR1 and CDR2: SGHRS, YFSETQ. The CDR3 sequence is 15 residues long. This chain's CDR3 is CASSVGQGPANEQFF.

This chain joins TRBV10-3 and TRBJ1-6. The V gene's germline CDR1 is ENHRY and CDR2 SYGVKD. The CDR3 totals 16 residues. The CDR3 loop is CAISESSWESESPLHF.

The gene calls are TRBV4-2 and TRBJ2-7; TCRdb outputs TRBD2, but without DNA this stays unchecked. The CDR3 spans 15 residues. Germline V lookup: CDR1 LGHNA, CDR2 YNFKEQ. Here the CDR3 reads CASSQGASGSYEQYF.

The chain employs TRBV20-1 and TRBJ2-1; TCRdb designates TRBD2, a call that cannot be tested without DNA. CDR1 and CDR2 (germline): DFQATT, SNEGSKA (reference sequence). CDR3 length equals 16 residues. CDR3 sequence: CSASTLLAGAYNEQFF.

This CDR3 reads CSARDLATKNGGYTF. V and J are TRBV20-1 and TRBJ1-2. The CDR3 has 15 amino acids. Germline values: CDR1 DFQATT, CDR2 SNEGSKA (reference sequence).

The V gene is TRBV5-1, the J gene TRBJ1-6; TCRdb outputs TRBD1, but without DNA this stays unchecked. CDR1 is SGHRS, CDR2 YFSETQ, per germline. The length of the CDR3 is 16 residues. The CDR3 here is CASSTGQGAWDSPLHF.

The chain combines TRBV3-1 with TRBJ2-3. This CDR3 contains 11 residues. In germline, CDR1 is LGHDT, CDR2 YNNKEL (reference sequence). The CDR3 loop is CASSQGYGQYF.

The gene calls are TRBV5-1 and TRBJ2-7; with no DNA, the TCRdb D assignment of TRBD1 cannot be verified. The CDR3 consists of 16 residues. Germline CDR1 is SGHRS and CDR2 is YFSETQ. Here the CDR3 reads CASSSLVGGKSYEQYF.

The chain joins TRBV12-3 or TRBV12-4 to TRBJ1-2; lacking DNA, the TRBD1 call made by TCRdb goes unchecked. The CDR3 sequence is 15 residues long. The CDR3 spells CASSLRTTGNYGYTF.

This chain uses TRBV5-1 with TRBJ2-7; TCRdb lists TRBD2, though no DNA is available to test this call. Germline loops: CDR1 SGHRS, CDR2 YFSETQ. The CDR3 contains 15 residues. This CDR3 reads CASSLDGGGAQEQYF.

The genes are TRBV3-1 and TRBJ2-7. The CDR3 totals 16 residues. The germline gives CDR1 LGHDT, CDR2 YNNKEL (reference sequence). CDR3 sequence: CASSQGFGGTPYEQYF.

The V call is TRBV10-3, the J call TRBJ1-1; the D gene TCRdb calls, TRBD1, cannot be checked with no DNA. The CDR3 has 14 amino acids. Per the germline V gene, CDR1 is ENHRY and CDR2 is SYGVKD. This chain's CDR3 is CAISTQGASTEAFF.

The V gene is TRBV4-1, the J gene TRBJ2-1. The CDR3 runs 15 residues. Germline CDR1 and CDR2: MGHRA and YSYEKL. This CDR3 is CASSQQQNSYNEQFF.

This rearrangement joins TRBV5-8 to TRBJ2-3; with no DNA, the TCRdb D assignment of TRBD1 cannot be verified. This CDR3 has 14 residues. CDR1 SGHTS and CDR2 YDEGEE come from the germline V gene. The CDR3 loop reads CASSPGRSTDTQYF.

The CDR3 region is CSAIRGSGNEKLFF. J is TRBJ1-4 and V is TRBV20-1; TCRdb selects TRBD1, and the lack of DNA leaves this call unchecked. The CDR3 has 14 residues. From germline, CDR1 is DFQATT and CDR2 SNEGSKA (reference sequence).

The J gene is TRBJ2-5, the V gene TRBV14. CDR1 is SGHDN, CDR2 FVKESK, per germline. The CDR3 is 13 amino acids. This CDR3 is CASSQDPAETQYF. Using reference TRBV14 and TRBJ2-5 for the parts outside the CDR3, the full variable domain is EAGVTQFPSHSVIEKGQTVTLRCDPISGHDNLYWYRRVMGKEIKFLLHFVKESKQDESGMPNNRFLAERTGGTYSTLKVQPAELEDSGVYFCASSQDPAETQYFGPGTRLLVL.

CDR3: CSAIPDAGTGSYEQYF. The genes are TRBV20-1 and TRBJ2-7; TCRdb's D gene call, TRBD1, goes unchecked for lack of DNA. The CDR3 is 16 amino acids. Looked up from germline, CDR1 is DFQATT and CDR2 is SNEGSKA (reference sequence).